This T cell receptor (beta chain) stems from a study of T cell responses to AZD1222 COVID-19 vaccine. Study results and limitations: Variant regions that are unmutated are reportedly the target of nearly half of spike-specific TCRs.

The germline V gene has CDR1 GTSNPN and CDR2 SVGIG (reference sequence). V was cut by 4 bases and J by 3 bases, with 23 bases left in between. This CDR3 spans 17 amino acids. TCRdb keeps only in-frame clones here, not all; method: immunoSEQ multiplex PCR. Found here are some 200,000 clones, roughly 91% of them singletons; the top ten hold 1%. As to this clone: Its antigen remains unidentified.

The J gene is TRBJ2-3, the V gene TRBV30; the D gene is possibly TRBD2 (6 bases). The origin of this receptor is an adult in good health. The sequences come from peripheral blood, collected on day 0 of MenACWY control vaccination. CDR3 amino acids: CAWTRRGSGGVTDTQYF. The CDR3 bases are TGTGCCTGGACCCGTCGGGGGTCCGGGGGAGTGACAGATACGCAGTATTTT. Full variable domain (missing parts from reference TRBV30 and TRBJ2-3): SQTIHQWPATLVQPVGSPLSLECTVEGTSNPNLYWYRQAAGRGLQLLFYSVGIGQISSEVPQNLSASRPQDRQFILSSKKLLLSDSGFYLCAWTRRGSGGVTDTQYFGPGTRLTVL.